A selection of T cell receptor beta chains follows, all from one sample in a study of vaccination and CD4 T cells after COVID-19. No antigen is known for these receptors. Each CDR3 protein is one row after TCRdb ran MiXCR on the PCR reads. Here the sample spans approximately 12,000 distinct CDR3 sequences, roughly 29% being singletons. The input for sequencing was CD4+ T cells from blood, cultured in vitro, taken before SARS-CoV-2 vaccination. The receptors were sampled from a human donor who received a COVID-19 vaccine. The CDR3 runs from the conserved cysteine through the conserved F or W. Each record gives: J gene, D gene, clone size, V gene, CDR3 DNA, CDR3 protein. The D gene is left open where the match is weak. Clone size, where shown, is once, few, many, or a class for clones that have expanded.

J: TRBJ2-5
D: TRBD2
size: few
V: TRBV20-1
DNA: TGCAGTGCTAGTCCGCTAGCGGGATTCCTCCAAGAGACCCAGTACTTC
CDR3: CSASPLAGFLQETQYF

J: TRBJ1-5
D: TRBD1
size: -
V: TRBV7-2
DNA: TGTGCCAGCAGCTCAGTAGGGACAGGGGGCGATCAGCCCCAGCATTTT
CDR3: CASSSVGTGGDQPQHF

J: TRBJ1-4
D: -
size: -
V: TRBV20-1
DNA: TGCAGTGCCTCGGAGGGAAAACTGTTTTTT
CDR3: CSASEGKLFF

J: TRBJ1-6
D: -
size: few
V: TRBV7-8
DNA: TGTGCCAGCAGCGGGACGGCGGCGGGGAATTCACCCCTCCACTTT
CDR3: CASSGTAAGNSPLHF

J: TRBJ2-7
D: -
size: -
V: TRBV11-2
DNA: TGTGCCAGCAGCCTCCGACAGGATTTCGAGCAGTACTTC
CDR3: CASSLRQDFEQYF

J: TRBJ2-3
D: TRBD2
size: -
V: TRBV2
DNA: TGTGCCAGCAGTGAGAGACTAGCGGGGTCCGGGTATACGCAGTATTTT
CDR3: CASSERLAGSGYTQYF

J: TRBJ2-3
D: -
size: few
V: TRBV6-1
DNA: TGTGCCAGCAGGGGGGGCTTAGGCACAGATACGCAGTATTTT
CDR3: CASRGGLGTDTQYF

J: TRBJ1-2
D: TRBD1
size: few
V: TRBV25-1
DNA: TGTGCCAGCAGTGTCCGAGGGACAGGGGGAACGGGCTATGGCTACACCTTC
CDR3: CASSVRGTGGTGYGYTF

J: TRBJ2-1
D: -
size: -
V: TRBV12-3/TRBV12-4
DNA: TGTGCCAGCAGTACAGTCTCGATTAATGAGCAGTTCTTC
CDR3: CASSTVSINEQFF

J: TRBJ1-4
D: -
size: -
V: TRBV10-3
DNA: TGTGCCATCAGTGAGAAGGGAACTAATGAAAAACTGTTTTTT
CDR3: CAISEKGTNEKLFF

J: TRBJ2-7
D: TRBD1
size: few
V: TRBV20-1
DNA: TGCAGTGCCCCGGGACAGGGTGTCTCCTACGAGCAGTACTTC
CDR3: CSAPGQGVSYEQYF

J: TRBJ1-5
D: TRBD1
size: few
V: TRBV18
DNA: TGTGCCAGCTCACGAAACATAGCGACAGGGGGTGCCTATAGCAATCAGCCCCAGCATTTT
CDR3: CASSRNIATGGAYSNQPQHF

J: TRBJ2-7
D: -
size: few
V: TRBV6-1
DNA: TGTGCCAGCAGTGCGTGGACAGTTAGCTCCTACGAGCAGTACTTC
CDR3: CASSAWTVSSYEQYF

J: TRBJ2-7
D: -
size: -
V: TRBV29-1
DNA: TGCAGCGTTTCAAGTGACGGGGGCGCCTACGAGCAGTACTTC
CDR3: CSVSSDGGAYEQYF

J: TRBJ2-5
D: TRBD2
size: few
V: TRBV12-3/TRBV12-4
DNA: TGTGCCAGCAGTTCCCTTTCCTCGACTAGCGGGGGACAAGAGACCCAGTACTTC
CDR3: CASSSLSSTSGGQETQYF

J: TRBJ2-3
D: -
size: -
V: TRBV9
DNA: TGTGCCAGCAGCGGGCGGGGGCTAAGCACAGATACGCAGTATTTT
CDR3: CASSGRGLSTDTQYF

J: TRBJ2-7
D: TRBD1
size: -
V: TRBV12-3/TRBV12-4
DNA: TGTGCCAGCAGTTTGTCCGGGACAGGGATTCACTACGAGCAGTACTTC
CDR3: CASSLSGTGIHYEQYF

J: TRBJ2-5
D: TRBD2
size: few
V: TRBV11-2
DNA: TGTGCCAGCAGCCCCGGGACTAGCGGCCAAGAGACCCAGTACTTC
CDR3: CASSPGTSGQETQYF

J: TRBJ1-5
D: -
size: -
V: TRBV20-1
DNA: TGCAGTGCTGGAGACAGGATAGGGAGCTTTAATCAGCCCCAGCATTTT
CDR3: CSAGDRIGSFNQPQHF

J: TRBJ1-1
D: TRBD1
size: few
V: TRBV19
DNA: TGTGCCAGTAGTACCTCCGGGACAGGGGGCTCAATGGGCACTGAAGCTTTCTTT
CDR3: CASSTSGTGGSMGTEAFF

J: TRBJ1-1
D: TRBD1
size: -
V: TRBV6-1
DNA: TGTGCCAGCAGCCACAGGGGGCGGGGCACTGAAGCTTTCTTT
CDR3: CASSHRGRGTEAFF

J: TRBJ2-1
D: -
size: -
V: TRBV14
DNA: TGTGCCAGCAGCACGCGACTAGTCAGACCCAATGAGCAGTTCTTC
CDR3: CASSTRLVRPNEQFF

J: TRBJ1-2
D: TRBD1
size: -
V: TRBV29-1
DNA: TGCAGCGACCGGGACAGGGGGAATGGCTACACCTTC
CDR3: CSDRDRGNGYTF

J: TRBJ1-3
D: -
size: few
V: TRBV20-1
DNA: TGCAGTGCTAGAGAGACCGGGAAAAACACCATATATTTT
CDR3: CSARETGKNTIYF

J: TRBJ2-2
D: -
size: once
V: TRBV10-3
DNA: TGTGCCATCAGTGCAGGCAGCCAGGCGAACACCGGGGAGCTGTTTTTT
CDR3: CAISAGSQANTGELFF

J: TRBJ1-1
D: TRBD1
size: once
V: TRBV6-5
DNA: TGTGCCAGCAGTTACCAAGAACAGGGGAGCCTATGGGAAGCTTTCTTT
CDR3: CASSYQEQGSLWEAFF

J: TRBJ1-1
D: TRBD1
size: few
V: TRBV20-1
DNA: TGCAGTGCTAGAGAGAGAGCCGGGACAGTAGATTTCACTGAAGCTTTCTTT
CDR3: CSARERAGTVDFTEAFF

J: TRBJ2-3
D: -
size: -
V: TRBV2
DNA: TGTGCCGAAAGGGGTTCAGATACGCAGTATTTT
CDR3: CAERGSDTQYF

J: TRBJ2-3
D: TRBD2
size: -
V: TRBV20-1
DNA: TGCAGTGCTAGACAGGCTAGCGGGGGGCCAGATACGCAGTATTTT
CDR3: CSARQASGGPDTQYF

J: TRBJ2-5
D: -
size: -
V: TRBV2
DNA: TGTGCCAGCAGTGAAGCTAGGTCCAGGGAGACCCAGTACTTC
CDR3: CASSEARSRETQYF

J: TRBJ2-7
D: -
size: -
V: TRBV9
DNA: TGTGCCAGCAGCGTAGGCCCCCGCTCCTACGAGCAGTACTTC
CDR3: CASSVGPRSYEQYF

J: TRBJ2-7
D: TRBD1
size: few
V: TRBV20-1
DNA: TGCAGTGCCGGGGACAGGGCAGGCCAGTACTTC
CDR3: CSAGDRAGQYF

J: TRBJ1-3
D: -
size: few
V: TRBV9
DNA: TGTGCCAGCAGCGTAGCTGTGGGGGGAACTGGAAACACCATATATTTT
CDR3: CASSVAVGGTGNTIYF

J: TRBJ1-2
D: TRBD1
size: -
V: TRBV7-9
DNA: TGTGCCAGCAGTCGAGGACAGGGAGTAACTAACTATGGCTACACCTTC
CDR3: CASSRGQGVTNYGYTF

J: TRBJ2-7
D: -
size: -
V: TRBV29-1
DNA: TGCAGCGTTGAAGAGGGGGCCTACGAGCAGTACTTC
CDR3: CSVEEGAYEQYF

J: TRBJ2-5
D: TRBD2
size: -
V: TRBV24-1
DNA: TGTGCCACCAGTGATCCGACGGTGGGGGGGCAAGAGACCCAGTACTTC
CDR3: CATSDPTVGGQETQYF

J: TRBJ1-2
D: -
size: -
V: TRBV7-9
DNA: TGTGCCAGCAGCTTAGGACAGACGTATGGCTACACCTTC
CDR3: CASSLGQTYGYTF

J: TRBJ2-5
D: TRBD1
size: few
V: TRBV24-1
DNA: TGTGCCACCAGTGGACAGACAGGGGGCCGGGAGACCCAGTACTTC
CDR3: CATSGQTGGRETQYF

J: TRBJ1-6
D: -
size: few
V: TRBV29-1
DNA: TGCAGCGTTTGTGTCCCAGGGCAAAATTCACCCCTCCACTTT
CDR3: CSVCVPGQNSPLHF

J: TRBJ1-1
D: -
size: -
V: TRBV28
DNA: TGTGCCAGCAGTTCGATTGAGGCTTTCTTT
CDR3: CASSSIEAFF

J: TRBJ1-1
D: -
size: few
V: TRBV15
DNA: TGTGCCACCAGCTTAGTCTTGAACACTGAAGCTTTCTTT
CDR3: CATSLVLNTEAFF

J: TRBJ2-3
D: TRBD1
size: once
V: TRBV12-3/TRBV12-4
DNA: TGTGCCAGCAGTCTAAAAATAACCCGGGACAGGGGCACAGATACGCAGTATTTT
CDR3: CASSLKITRDRGTDTQYF